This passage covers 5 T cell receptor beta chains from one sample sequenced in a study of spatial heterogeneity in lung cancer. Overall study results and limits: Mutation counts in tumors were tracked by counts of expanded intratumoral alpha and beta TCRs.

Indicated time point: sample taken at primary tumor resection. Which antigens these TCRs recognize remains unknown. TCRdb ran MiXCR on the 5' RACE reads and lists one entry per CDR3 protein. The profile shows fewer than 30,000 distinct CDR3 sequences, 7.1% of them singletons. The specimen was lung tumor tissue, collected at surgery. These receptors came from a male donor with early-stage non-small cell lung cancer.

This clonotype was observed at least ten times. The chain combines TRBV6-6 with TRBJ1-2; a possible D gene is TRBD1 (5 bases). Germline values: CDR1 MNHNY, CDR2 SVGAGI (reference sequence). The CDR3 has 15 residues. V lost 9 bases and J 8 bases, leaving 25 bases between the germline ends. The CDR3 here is CASSVDSHSFEGYTF. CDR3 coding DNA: TGTGCCAGTTCGGTCGACAGCCATTCCTTTGAGGGCTACACCTTC.

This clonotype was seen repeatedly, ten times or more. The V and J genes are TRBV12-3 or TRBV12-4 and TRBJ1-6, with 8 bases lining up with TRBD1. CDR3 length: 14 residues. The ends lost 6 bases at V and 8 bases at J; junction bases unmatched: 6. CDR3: CASSSGTGHSPLHF. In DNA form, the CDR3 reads TGTGCCAGCAGCTCCGGGACAGGACATTCACCCCTCCACTTT.

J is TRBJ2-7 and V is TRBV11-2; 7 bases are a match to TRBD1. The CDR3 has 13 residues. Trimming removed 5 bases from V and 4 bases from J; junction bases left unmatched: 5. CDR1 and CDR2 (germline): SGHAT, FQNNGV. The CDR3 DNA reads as TGTGCCAGCAGCCGGGGACAGCTTTACGAGCAGTACTTC. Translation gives CASSRGQLYEQYF. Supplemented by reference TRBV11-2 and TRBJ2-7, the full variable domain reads EAGVAQSPRYKIIEKRQSVAFWCNPISGHATLYWYQQILGQGPKLLIQFQNNGVVDDSQLPKDRFSAERLKGVDSTLKIQPAKLEDSAVYLCASSRGQLYEQYFGPGTRLTVT.

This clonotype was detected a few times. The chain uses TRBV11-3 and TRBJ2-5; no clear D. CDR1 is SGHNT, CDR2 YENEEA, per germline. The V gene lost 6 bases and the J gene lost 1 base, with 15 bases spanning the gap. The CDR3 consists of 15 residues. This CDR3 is CASSPWRPTQETQYF. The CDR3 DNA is TGTGCCAGCAGTCCTTGGCGACCGACCCAAGAGACCCAGTACTTC.

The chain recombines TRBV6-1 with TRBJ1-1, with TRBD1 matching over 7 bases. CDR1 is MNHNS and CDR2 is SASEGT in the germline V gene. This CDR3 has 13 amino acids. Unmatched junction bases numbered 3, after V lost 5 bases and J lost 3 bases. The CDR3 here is CASSPGQYTEAFF. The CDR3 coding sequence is TGTGCCAGCAGTCCGGGACAGTACACTGAAGCTTTCTTT.